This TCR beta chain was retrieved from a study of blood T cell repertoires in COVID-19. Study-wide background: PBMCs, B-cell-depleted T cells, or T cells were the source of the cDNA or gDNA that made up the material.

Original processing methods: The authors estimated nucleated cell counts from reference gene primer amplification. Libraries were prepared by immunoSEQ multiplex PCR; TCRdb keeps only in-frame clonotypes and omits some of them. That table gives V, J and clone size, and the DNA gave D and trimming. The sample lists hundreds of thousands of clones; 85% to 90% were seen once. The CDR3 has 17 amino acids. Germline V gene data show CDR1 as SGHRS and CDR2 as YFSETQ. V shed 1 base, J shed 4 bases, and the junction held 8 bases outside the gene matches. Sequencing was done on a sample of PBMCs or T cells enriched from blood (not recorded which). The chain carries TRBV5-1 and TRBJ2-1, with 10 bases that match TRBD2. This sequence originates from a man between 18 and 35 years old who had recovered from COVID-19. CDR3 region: CASSLSLTSGVYNEQFF. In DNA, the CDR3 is TGCGCCAGCAGCTTGAGCCTTACTAGCGGGGTTTACAATGAGCAGTTCTTC.